This T cell receptor beta chain originates from a study of blood T cell repertoires in COVID-19. Overall study context: The origin of the acute and convalescent COVID-19 samples was the United States, Italy and Spain.

The authors' processing: Amplification from reference gene primers served as the basis for estimated nucleated cell counts. This table comes from immunoSEQ multiplex PCR, and its TCRdb copy is limited to in-frame clones, with some not included. For V, J and clone size, that table is used; D and trimming come from the DNA. This sample has over 20,000 clones; around 89% occur once, and the top ten carry 18%. The origin of this receptor is a man in his 70s with active COVID-19. The sample comprised peripheral blood.

The CDR3 sequence is CASSQPGQGTYGYTF. The CDR3 coding sequence is TGTGCCAGCAGCCAACCGGGACAGGGGACTTATGGCTACACCTTC. The V and J genes are TRBV9 and TRBJ1-2; 10 bases agree with TRBD1. The CDR3 extends over 15 amino acids. V lost 4 bases to trimming and J lost 5 bases; unmatched junction nucleotides: 8. The germline V gene encodes CDR1 SGDLS and CDR2 YYNGEE.